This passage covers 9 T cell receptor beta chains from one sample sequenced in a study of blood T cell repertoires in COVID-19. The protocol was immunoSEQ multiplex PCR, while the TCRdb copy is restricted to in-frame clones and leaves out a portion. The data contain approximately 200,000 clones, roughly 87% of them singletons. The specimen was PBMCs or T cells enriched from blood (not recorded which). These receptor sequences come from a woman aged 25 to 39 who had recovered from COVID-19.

CDR3 sequence: CASRTTDTQYF. The CDR3 DNA reads as TGTGCCAGCAGGACTACAGATACGCAGTATTTT. The chain joins TRBV25-1 to TRBJ2-3; D unclear. Germline CDR1 MGHDK, CDR2 SYGVNS. V was trimmed by 6 bases and J by 3 bases, leaving 4 bases between them. This CDR3 contains 11 residues.

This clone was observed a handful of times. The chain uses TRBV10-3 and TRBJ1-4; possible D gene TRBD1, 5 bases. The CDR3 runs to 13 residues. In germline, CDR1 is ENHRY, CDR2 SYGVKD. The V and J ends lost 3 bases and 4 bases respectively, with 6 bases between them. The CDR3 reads CAISDGGNEKLFF. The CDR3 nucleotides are TGTGCCATCAGTGACGGGGGTAATGAAAAACTGTTTTTT.

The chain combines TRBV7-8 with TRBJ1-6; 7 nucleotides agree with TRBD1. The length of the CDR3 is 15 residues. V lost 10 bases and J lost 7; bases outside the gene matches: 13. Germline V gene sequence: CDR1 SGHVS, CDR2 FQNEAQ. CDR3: CANTRLRDRNSPLHF. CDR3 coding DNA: TGTGCCAACACGCGGCTCCGGGACAGAAATTCACCCCTCCACTTT.

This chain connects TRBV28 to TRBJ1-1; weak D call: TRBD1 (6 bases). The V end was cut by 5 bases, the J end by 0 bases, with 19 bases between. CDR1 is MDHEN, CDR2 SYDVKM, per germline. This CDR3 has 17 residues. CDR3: CASSPPEGGDMNTEAFF. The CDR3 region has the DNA TGTGCCAGCAGTCCACCAGAGGGGGGGGATATGAACACTGAAGCTTTCTTT. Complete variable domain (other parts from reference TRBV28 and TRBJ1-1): DVKVTQSSRYLVKRTGEKVFLECVQDMDHENMFWYRQDPGLGLRLIYFSYDVKMKEKGDIPEGYSVSREKKERFSLILESASTNQTSMYLCASSPPEGGDMNTEAFFGQGTRLTVV.

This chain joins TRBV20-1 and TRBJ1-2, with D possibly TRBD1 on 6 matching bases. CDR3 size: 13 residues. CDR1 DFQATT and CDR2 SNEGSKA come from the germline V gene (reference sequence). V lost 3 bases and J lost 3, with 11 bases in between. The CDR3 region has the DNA TGCAGTGCTAGTATGGACAGCGACTATGGCTACACCTTC. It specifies CSASMDSDYGYTF.

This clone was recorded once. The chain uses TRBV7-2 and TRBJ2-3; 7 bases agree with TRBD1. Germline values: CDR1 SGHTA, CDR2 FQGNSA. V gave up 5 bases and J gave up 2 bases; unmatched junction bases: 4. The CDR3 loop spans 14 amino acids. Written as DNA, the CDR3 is TGTGCCAGCAGCCTTGACAGGGACACAGATACGCAGTATTTT. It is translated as CASSLDRDTDTQYF.

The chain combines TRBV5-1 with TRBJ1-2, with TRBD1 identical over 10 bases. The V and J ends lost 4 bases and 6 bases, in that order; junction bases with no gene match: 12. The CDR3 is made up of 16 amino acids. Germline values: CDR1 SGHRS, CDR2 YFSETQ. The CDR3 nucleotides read TGCGCCAGCAGCAGGCGGCCGGGACAGGGGCTCGATGGCTACACCTTC. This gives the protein CASSRRPGQGLDGYTF.

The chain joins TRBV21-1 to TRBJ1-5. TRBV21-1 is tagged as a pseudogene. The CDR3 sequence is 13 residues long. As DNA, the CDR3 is TGTGCCGCTAACTCCTACAGCAATCAGCCCCAGCATTTT. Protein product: CAANSYSNQPQHF.

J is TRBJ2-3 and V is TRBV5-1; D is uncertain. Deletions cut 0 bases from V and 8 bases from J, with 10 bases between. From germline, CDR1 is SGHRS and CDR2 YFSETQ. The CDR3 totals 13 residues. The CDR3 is CASSLGLPSTQYF. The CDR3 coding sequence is TGCGCCAGCAGCTTGGGACTGCCTAGTACGCAGTATTTT.